This T cell receptor beta chain was profiled in a study of blood T cell repertoires in COVID-19 (dated by TCRdb to 2019 to 2021). Background for the entire study: Samples from collaborators originated in the United States, Italy and Spain and spanned both the acute and convalescent phases of COVID-19. The material from the prospective study consisted of cDNA or gDNA derived from T cells, B-cell-depleted T cells, or PBMCs. Subjects who had been exposed to COVID-19, were actively infected with it, or had recovered from it provided the deeply sampled blood TCRbeta repertoires that made up the dataset. The repertoires were released in a freely available public database meant as a resource for research on the immune response to SARS-CoV-2. The samples were drawn from two sources: the first 160 participants of the ongoing ImmuneRACE study, and 1,000 to 1,500 subjects contributed by 6 global collaborators. The sample metadata nearly always contained a de-identified subject ID, COVID-19 status, age in years and sex. Where available, HLA class I and class II types were taken from metadata supplied by the sample provider and were not determined by assay-based typing. Overall study results and their limits: How much clinical and demographic metadata was included differed by source and by participant, and the metadata was provided uncurated.

The V end loses 4 bases and the J end loses 0 bases, and a stretch of 12 bases separates them. From its cysteine to its phenylalanine, the CDR3 spans 16 amino acids. The CDR3 DNA has 48 bases and is translated from base 1. Per the germline V gene, SGHAT is the CDR1 and FQNNGV is the CDR2. This clone was counted a single time. There is no known antigen for this receptor. No much larger clone exists at a distance of one base, and base qualities are not known. TCRbeta CDR3 regions were amplified from genomic DNA using the immunoSEQ Assay, a bias-controlled multiplex PCR. From the authors' description of their analysis: The number of nucleated cells in each sample was estimated by amplification of reference gene primers within the assay. To quantify the absolute abundance of each unique TCRbeta CDR3 rearrangement, sequence reads were collapsed and filtered. For each sample, productive Simpson clonality was calculated by taking the square root of Simpson's diversity index across productive rearrangements. The table was pulled from immuneACCESS by TCRdb, which kept in-frame rearrangements only. Such tables lose some clones; where checked, under half of the loss comes from unresolved V genes, and the rest has no known cause. V and J calls and clone size are as listed in that table; D and trimming were resolved from the DNA. For this sample there are tens of thousands of clones; around 92% appear just once. The ten largest account for roughly 3.9% of the sample.

Whole blood was collected in K2EDTA tubes by collaborating institutions according to the institutions' own protocols. For TCRbeta analysis, collaborators shipped samples in one of three forms: frozen whole blood, isolated PBMCs, or DNA extracted from either of those sample types. The sample was peripheral blood. The chain was built from TRBV11-2 and TRBJ2-2, and perhaps TRBD1 as D gene, on 6 matching bases. The sequence was collected from a human donor in a cohort sampled during active COVID-19. The CDR3 protein sequence reads: CASSSWDTTNTGELFF. The DNA sequence reads TGTGCCAGCAGCTCATGGGACACAACGAACACCGGGGAGCTGTTTTTT. With the portions outside the CDR3 filled from the reference TRBV11-2 and TRBJ2-2 genes, the complete variable region becomes EAGVAQSPRYKIIEKRQSVAFWCNPISGHATLYWYQQILGQGPKLLIQFQNNGVVDDSQLPKDRFSAERLKGVDSTLKIQPAKLEDSAVYLCASSSWDTTNTGELFFGEGSRLTVL.